These 6 T cell receptor beta chains were all obtained from the same sample, sequenced in a study of blood T cell repertoires in COVID-19. TCRdb's table, derived via immunoSEQ multiplex PCR, lists solely in-frame clones and lacks some. The repertoire holds about 160,000 clones, approximately 79% seen once, with approximately 19% in the top ten. Material for sequencing was peripheral blood. These receptors were obtained from a woman aged 80 or over with acute or convalescent COVID-19.

J is TRBJ1-2 and V is TRBV5-6, with 8 bases identical to TRBD1. Germline V lookup: CDR1 SGHDT, CDR2 YYEEEE. With V trimmed by 0 bases and J by 6 bases, 4 bases remained unmatched. This CDR3 region has 14 residues. Here the CDR3 DNA reads TGTGCCAGCAGCTTGGTTTCAGGGGGCGATGGCTACACCTTC. Protein product: CASSLVSGGDGYTF.

The chain carries TRBV2 and TRBJ1-3; D is unresolved. Germline V gene lookup returns CDR1 SNHLY and CDR2 FYNNEI. This CDR3 spans 14 amino acids. The V end was cut by 7 bases, the J end by 0 bases, with 10 bases between. In DNA form, the CDR3 reads TGTGCCAGCATGGGGAGGGTCTCTGGAAACACCATATATTTT. It codes for CASMGRVSGNTIYF.

A single count supports this clone. V and J are TRBV6-5 and TRBJ2-7, with a possible D match to TRBD2 (6 bases). CDR1 is MNHEY and CDR2 is SVGAGI in the germline V gene. CDR3 length: 15 residues. Deletions cut 2 bases from V and 0 bases from J, with 11 bases between. The CDR3 region is CASSYGAGSSYEQYF. The CDR3, as DNA: TGTGCCAGCAGTTACGGGGCGGGAAGCTCCTACGAGCAGTACTTC.

This clone was found once. The chain carries TRBV9 and TRBJ2-7; TRBD1 might be the D (5 bases). This CDR3 comprises 12 residues. The germline V gene encodes CDR1 SGDLS and CDR2 YYNGEE. V shed 4 bases and J shed 10 bases, with 15 bases lying between them. In DNA form, the CDR3 reads TGTGCCAGCAGCACGACGACCGGACACCAGTACTTC. Residues: CASSTTTGHQYF.

The rearrangement links TRBV7-3 to TRBJ2-3, with TRBD2 as a possible D gene (5 bases). Trimming cost V 4 bases and J 1 base, with 9 bases left between them. In germline, CDR1 is SGHTA, CDR2 FQGTGA. This CDR3 is built from 14 residues. The CDR3 region has the DNA TGTGCCAGCAGCTCGGCCGGGGGCACAGATACGCAGTATTTT. Translation: CASSSAGGTDTQYF.

The chain joins TRBV2 to TRBJ1-5, with unresolved D. V lost 5 bases, J lost 2 bases, and 13 bases lay in between. The CDR3 covers 15 residues. CDR1 is SNHLY and CDR2 is FYNNEI in the germline V gene. CDR3 sequence: CASSYESRGNQPQHF. Here the CDR3 DNA reads TGTGCCAGCAGTTACGAAAGTCGGGGCAATCAGCCCCAGCATTTT.